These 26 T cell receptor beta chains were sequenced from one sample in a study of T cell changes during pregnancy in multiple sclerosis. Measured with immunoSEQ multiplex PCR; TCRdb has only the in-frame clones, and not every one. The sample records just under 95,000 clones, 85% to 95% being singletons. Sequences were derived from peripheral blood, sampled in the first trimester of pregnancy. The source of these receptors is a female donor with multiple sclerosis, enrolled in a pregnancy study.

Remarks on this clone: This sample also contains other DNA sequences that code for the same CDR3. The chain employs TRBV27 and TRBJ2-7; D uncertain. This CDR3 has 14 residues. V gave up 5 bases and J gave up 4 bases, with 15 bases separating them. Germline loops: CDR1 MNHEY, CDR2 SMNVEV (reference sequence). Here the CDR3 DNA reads TGTGCCAGCAGTCCGTCACGTGGGCCTTACGAGCAGTACTTC. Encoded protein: CASSPSRGPYEQYF.

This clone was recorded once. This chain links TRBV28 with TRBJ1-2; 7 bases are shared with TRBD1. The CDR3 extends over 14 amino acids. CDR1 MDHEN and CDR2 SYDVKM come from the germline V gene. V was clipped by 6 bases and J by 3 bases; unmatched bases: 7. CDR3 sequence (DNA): TGTGCCAGCAGGGGACAGACCCATGACTATGGCTACACCTTC. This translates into CASRGQTHDYGYTF.

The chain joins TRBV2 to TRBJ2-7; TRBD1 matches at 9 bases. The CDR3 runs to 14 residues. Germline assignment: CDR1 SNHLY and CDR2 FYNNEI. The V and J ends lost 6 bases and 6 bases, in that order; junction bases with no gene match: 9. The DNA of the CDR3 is TGTGCCAGCAGCTGGACAGGGGTATCTGGCGAGCAGTACTTC. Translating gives CASSWTGVSGEQYF.

CDR3 protein: CASSFLAGDPLANEQYF. The CDR3 DNA reads TGCGCCAGCAGCTTCCTAGCGGGAGATCCCTTGGCTAACGAGCAGTACTTC. The chain joins TRBV4-1 to TRBJ2-7, with 10 bases matching TRBD2. The CDR3 runs to 17 residues. After removal of 5 bases from V and 5 bases from J, the junction contained 15 bases not matched to a gene. Germline V gene sequence: CDR1 MGHRA, CDR2 YSYEKL.

DNA for the CDR3: TGCGCCAGCAGCTTGGGGGACAGGGGTATTTCCCAAAACATTCAGTACTTC. Protein sequence: CASSLGDRGISQNIQYF. The V call is TRBV5-1, the J call TRBJ2-4, with TRBD1 identical over 10 bases. V lost 0 bases to trimming and J lost 5 bases; unmatched junction nucleotides: 8. The CDR3 is 17 amino acids. Germline CDR1 SGHRS, CDR2 YFSETQ.

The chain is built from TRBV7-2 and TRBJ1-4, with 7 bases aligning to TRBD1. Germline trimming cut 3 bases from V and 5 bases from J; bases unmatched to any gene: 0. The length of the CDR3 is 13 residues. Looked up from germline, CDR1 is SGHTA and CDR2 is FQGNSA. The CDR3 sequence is CASSFRGNEKLFF. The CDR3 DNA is TGTGCCAGCAGCTTCAGGGGGAATGAAAAACTGTTTTTT. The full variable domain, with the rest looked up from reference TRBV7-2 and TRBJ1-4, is GAGVSQSPSNKVTEKGKDVELRCDPISGHTALYWYRQSLGQGLEFLIYFQGNSAPDKSGLPSDRFSAERTGGSVSTLTIQRTQQEDSAVYLCASSFRGNEKLFFGSGTQLSVL.

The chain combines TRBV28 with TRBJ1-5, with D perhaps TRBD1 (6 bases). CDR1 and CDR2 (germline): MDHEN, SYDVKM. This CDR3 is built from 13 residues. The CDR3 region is CANSQGLGGPQHF. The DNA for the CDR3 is TGTGCGAATTCACAGGGATTAGGGGGGCCCCAGCATTTT.

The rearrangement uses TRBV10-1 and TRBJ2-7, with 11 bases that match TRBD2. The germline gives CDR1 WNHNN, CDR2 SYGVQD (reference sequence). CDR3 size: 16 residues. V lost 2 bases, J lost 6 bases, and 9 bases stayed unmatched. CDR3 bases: TGCGCCAGCAGTGAGCCCCTACTAGCGGGAGAATCCGAGCAGTACTTC. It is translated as CASSEPLLAGESEQYF.

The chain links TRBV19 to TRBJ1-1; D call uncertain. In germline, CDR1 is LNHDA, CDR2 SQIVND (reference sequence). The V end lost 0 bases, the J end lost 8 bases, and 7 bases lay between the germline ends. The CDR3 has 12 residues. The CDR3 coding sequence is TGTGCCAGTAGTATAGAGAATCAGGAAGCTTTCTTT. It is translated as CASSIENQEAFF.

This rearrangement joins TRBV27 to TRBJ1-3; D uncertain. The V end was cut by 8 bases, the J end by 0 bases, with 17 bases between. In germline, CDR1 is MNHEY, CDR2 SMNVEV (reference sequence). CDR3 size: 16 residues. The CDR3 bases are TGTGCCAGCCTACTTCCAACAGCCTTCTCTGGAAACACCATATATTTT. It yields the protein CASLLPTAFSGNTIYF.

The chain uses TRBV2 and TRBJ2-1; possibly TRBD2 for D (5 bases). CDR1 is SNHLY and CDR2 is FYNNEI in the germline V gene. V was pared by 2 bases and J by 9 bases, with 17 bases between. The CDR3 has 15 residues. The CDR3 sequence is CASSEIGGSFGEQFF. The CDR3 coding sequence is TGTGCCAGCAGTGAAATAGGCGGGTCGTTTGGTGAGCAGTTCTTC.

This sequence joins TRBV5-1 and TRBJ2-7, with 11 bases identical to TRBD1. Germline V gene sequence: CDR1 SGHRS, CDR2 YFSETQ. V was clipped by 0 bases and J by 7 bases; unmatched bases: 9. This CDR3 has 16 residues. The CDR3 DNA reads TGCGCCAGCAGCTTGGCCGCCGGGACAGGGGGTCGGGAGCAGTACTTC. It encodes CASSLAAGTGGREQYF.

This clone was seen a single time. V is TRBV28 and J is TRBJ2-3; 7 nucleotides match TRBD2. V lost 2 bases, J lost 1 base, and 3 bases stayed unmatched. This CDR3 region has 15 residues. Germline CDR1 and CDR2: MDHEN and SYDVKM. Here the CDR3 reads CASSLPGGRTDTQYF. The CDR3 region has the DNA TGTGCCAGCAGTTTACCGGGAGGACGCACAGATACGCAGTATTTT.

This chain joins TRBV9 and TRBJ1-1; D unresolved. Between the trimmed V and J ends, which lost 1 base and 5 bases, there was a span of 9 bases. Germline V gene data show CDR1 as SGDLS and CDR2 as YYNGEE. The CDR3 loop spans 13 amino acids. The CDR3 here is CASSVNSRTEAFF. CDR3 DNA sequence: TGTGCCAGCAGCGTAAACAGTCGGACTGAAGCTTTCTTT.

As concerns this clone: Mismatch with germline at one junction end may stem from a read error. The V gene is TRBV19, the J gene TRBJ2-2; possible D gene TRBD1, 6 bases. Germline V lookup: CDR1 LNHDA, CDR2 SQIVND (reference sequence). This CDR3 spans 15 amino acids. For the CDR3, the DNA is TGTGCCAGTCTGGACAGCACGCTGGACACCGGAGAGCTGTTTTTT. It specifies CASLDSTLDTGELFF.

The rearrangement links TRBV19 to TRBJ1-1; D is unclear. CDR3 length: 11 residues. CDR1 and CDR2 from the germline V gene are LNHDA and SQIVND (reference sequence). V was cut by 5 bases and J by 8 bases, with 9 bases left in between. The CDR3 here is CASSPGLEAFF. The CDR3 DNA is TGTGCCAGTAGTCCCGGACTAGAAGCTTTCTTT.

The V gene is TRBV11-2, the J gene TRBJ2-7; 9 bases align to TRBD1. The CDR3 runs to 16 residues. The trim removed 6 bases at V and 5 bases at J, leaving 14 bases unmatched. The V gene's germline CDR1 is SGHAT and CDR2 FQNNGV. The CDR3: CASSSTGTGRPHEQYF. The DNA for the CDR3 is TGTGCCAGCAGTTCTACTGGGACAGGGAGGCCCCACGAGCAGTACTTC.

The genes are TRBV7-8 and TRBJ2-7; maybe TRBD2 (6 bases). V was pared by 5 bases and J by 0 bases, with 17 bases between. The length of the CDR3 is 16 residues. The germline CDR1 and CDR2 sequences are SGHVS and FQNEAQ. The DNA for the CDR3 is TGTGCCAGCAGCATACTAGCTTGGGGTAGCTCCTACGAGCAGTACTTC. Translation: CASSILAWGSSYEQYF.

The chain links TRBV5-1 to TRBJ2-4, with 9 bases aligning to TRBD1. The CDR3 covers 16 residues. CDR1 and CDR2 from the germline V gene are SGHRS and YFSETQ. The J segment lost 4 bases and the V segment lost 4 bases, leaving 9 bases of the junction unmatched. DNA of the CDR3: TGCGCCAGCAGCGCGACCGGGACAGGGAAAAAAAACATTCAGTACTTC. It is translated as CASSATGTGKKNIQYF.

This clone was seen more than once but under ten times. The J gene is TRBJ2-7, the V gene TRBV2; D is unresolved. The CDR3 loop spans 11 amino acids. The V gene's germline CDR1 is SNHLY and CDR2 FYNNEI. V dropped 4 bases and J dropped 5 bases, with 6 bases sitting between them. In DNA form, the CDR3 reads TGTGCCAGCAGTGTTCCAGACGAGCAGTACTTC. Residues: CASSVPDEQYF.

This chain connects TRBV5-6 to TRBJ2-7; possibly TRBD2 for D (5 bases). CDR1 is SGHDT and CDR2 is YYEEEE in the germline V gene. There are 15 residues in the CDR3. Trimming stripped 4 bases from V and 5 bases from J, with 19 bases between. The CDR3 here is CASSPGVGRPHEQYF. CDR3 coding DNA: TGTGCCAGCAGCCCCGGGGTTGGCAGGCCCCACGAGCAGTACTTC.

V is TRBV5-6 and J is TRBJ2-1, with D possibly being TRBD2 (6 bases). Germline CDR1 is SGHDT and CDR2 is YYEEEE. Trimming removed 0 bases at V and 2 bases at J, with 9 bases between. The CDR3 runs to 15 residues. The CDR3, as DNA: TGTGCCAGCAGCTTGGGTACGGGAGCCTACAATGAGCAGTTCTTC. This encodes CASSLGTGAYNEQFF.

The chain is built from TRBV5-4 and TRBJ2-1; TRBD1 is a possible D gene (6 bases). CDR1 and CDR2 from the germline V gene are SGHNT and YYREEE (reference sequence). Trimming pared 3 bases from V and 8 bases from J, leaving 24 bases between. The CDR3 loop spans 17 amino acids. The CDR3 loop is CASSSQAGATTGYEQFF. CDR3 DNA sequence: TGTGCCAGCAGCTCCCAGGCAGGGGCAACGACGGGTTATGAGCAGTTCTTC.

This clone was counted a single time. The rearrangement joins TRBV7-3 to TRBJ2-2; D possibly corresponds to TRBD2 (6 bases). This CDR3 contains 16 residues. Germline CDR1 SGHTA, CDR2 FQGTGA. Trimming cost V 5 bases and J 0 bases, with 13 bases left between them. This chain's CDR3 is CASSSTSSSNTGELFF. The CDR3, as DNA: TGTGCCAGCAGCAGTACTAGCTCCTCGAACACCGGGGAGCTGTTTTTT.

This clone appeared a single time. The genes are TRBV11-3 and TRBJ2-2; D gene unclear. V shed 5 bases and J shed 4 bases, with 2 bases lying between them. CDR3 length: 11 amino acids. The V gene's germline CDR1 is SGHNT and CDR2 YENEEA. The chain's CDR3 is CASSRTGELFF. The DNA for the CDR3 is TGTGCCAGCAGCCGCACCGGGGAGCTGTTTTTT.

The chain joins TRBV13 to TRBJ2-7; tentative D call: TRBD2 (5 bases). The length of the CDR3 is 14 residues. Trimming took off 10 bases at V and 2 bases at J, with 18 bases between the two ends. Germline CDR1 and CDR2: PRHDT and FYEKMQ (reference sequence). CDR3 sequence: CATWRFSGTYEQYF. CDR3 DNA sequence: TGTGCCACCTGGAGGTTCAGCGGAACCTACGAGCAGTACTTC.